The 13 T cell receptor beta chains below were found in one sample sequenced in a study of cytomegalovirus exposure and HLA in healthy donors (dated by TCRdb to the late 2010s). The library was produced with the immunoSEQ multiplex PCR assay. For the multiplex PCR, a mixture combining 60 forward primers for TCR Vbeta segments and 13 reverse primers for TCR Jbeta segments was used. Imported from immuneACCESS, the table was reduced by TCRdb to in-frame sequences with V and J called. These copies leave out some clones; in studies compared against another copy, an unresolved V gene accounts for under half, and the cause of the remainder is not known. The sample table includes around 75,000 clones. The leading ten clones occupy roughly 13% of the sample. The sample comprised PBMCs. These receptors came from a man aged 45 to 65 in good health and CMV-seropositive.

The V call is TRBV7-7, the J call TRBJ2-2; D not resolved. The CDR3 consists of 16 residues. The V end lost 5 bases, the J end lost 0 bases, and 13 bases lay between the germline ends. Per the germline V gene, CDR1 is SSHAT and CDR2 is FNYEAQ (reference sequence). The CDR3 DNA reads TGTGCCAGCAGCCCAAGAGATGTTTCGAACACCGGGGAGCTGTTTTTT. Translation: CASSPRDVSNTGELFF.

J is TRBJ2-5 and V is TRBV7-3, with D possibly TRBD1 on 6 matching bases. CDR3 length equals 13 residues. The V and J ends lost 5 bases and 2 bases respectively, with 9 bases between them. Germline assignment: CDR1 SGHTA and CDR2 FQGTGA. CDR3 nucleotide sequence: TGTGCCAGCAGCCTGGACAGACAAGAGACCCAGTACTTC. It specifies CASSLDRQETQYF.

The chain has TRBV6-6 and TRBJ1-5; 8 bases are a match to TRBD1. Trimming cost V 6 bases and J 8 bases; bases outside gene matches: 6. This CDR3 has 13 amino acids. Germline loops: CDR1 MNHNY, CDR2 SVGAGI (reference sequence). Here the CDR3 reads CASRRQGREPQHF. DNA for the CDR3: TGTGCCAGCAGACGACAGGGGAGGGAGCCCCAGCATTTT.

The J gene is TRBJ2-7, the V gene TRBV4-2; 7 bases align to TRBD2. J was trimmed by 2 bases and V by 1 base; bases with no gene match: 8. The V gene's germline CDR1 is LGHNA and CDR2 YNFKEQ. This CDR3 region has 16 residues. The DNA for the CDR3 is TGTGCCAGCAGCCAAGGAACTCGGGACTACACCTACGAGCAGTACTTC. Translated, it gives CASSQGTRDYTYEQYF.

The J gene is TRBJ1-3, the V gene TRBV6-5; no clear D gene. Germline CDR1 MNHEY, CDR2 SVGAGI. The germline V and J ends were trimmed by 6 bases and 7 bases, with 7 bases remaining between them. This CDR3 region has 11 residues. The CDR3 loop is CASRFVNTIYF. Here the CDR3 DNA reads TGTGCCAGCAGATTCGTCAACACCATATATTTT.

The J gene is TRBJ2-1, the V gene TRBV2; perhaps TRBD1 as D (6 bases). This CDR3 contains 17 residues. Trimming pared 1 base from V and 0 bases from J, leaving 13 bases between. Germline-derived CDR1 and CDR2 are SNHLY and FYNNEI. CDR3 amino acids: CASSEGSPRGSYNEQFF. For the CDR3, the DNA is TGTGCCAGCAGTGAAGGTAGCCCCAGGGGCTCCTACAATGAGCAGTTCTTC.

The CDR3 loop is CASSFTDDYNSPLHF. CDR3 sequence (DNA): TGTGCCAGCAGCTTCACAGACGATTATAATTCACCCCTCCACTTT. The rearrangement joins TRBV7-9 to TRBJ1-6; unclear D gene. CDR1 is SEHNR and CDR2 is FQNEAQ in the germline V gene (reference sequence). The CDR3 covers 15 residues. The V end lost 3 bases, the J end lost 4 bases, and 10 bases lay between the germline ends.

This chain uses TRBV11-2 with TRBJ1-1; D unresolved. V gave up 0 bases and J gave up 6 bases, with 11 bases separating them. Germline V gives CDR1 SGHAT, CDR2 FQNNGV. CDR3 length: 14 amino acids. This CDR3 reads CASSLDWPIPEAFF. DNA for the CDR3: TGTGCCAGCAGCTTAGATTGGCCCATCCCTGAAGCTTTCTTT.

The CDR3: CASSLQQGEAGELFF. The CDR3 DNA is TGCGCCAGCAGCTTGCAACAGGGTGAGGCCGGGGAGCTGTTTTTT. The chain carries TRBV5-1 and TRBJ2-2, with a possible D match to TRBD1 (6 bases). CDR3 size: 15 residues. Trimming shortened V by 1 base and J by 6 bases, and 13 bases separated the two germline ends. Germline CDR1 and CDR2: SGHRS and YFSETQ. The full variable domain, its missing parts supplied by reference TRBV5-1 and TRBJ2-2, is KAGVTQTPRYLIKTRGQQVTLSCSPISGHRSVSWYQQTPGQGLQFLFEYFSETQRNKGNFPGRFSGRQFSNSRSEMNVSTLELGDSALYLCASSLQQGEAGELFFGEGSRLTVL.

This sequence joins TRBV25-1 and TRBJ1-1; D might be TRBD1 (5 bases). Germline V gives CDR1 MGHDK, CDR2 SYGVNS. V dropped 1 base and J dropped 5 bases, with 14 bases sitting between them. The CDR3 loop spans 15 amino acids. CDR3 amino acids: CASSESFRGTTEAFF. CDR3 nucleotides: TGTGCCAGCAGTGAATCTTTTAGGGGAACGACTGAAGCTTTCTTT.

This chain connects TRBV19 to TRBJ2-7; tentatively, D is TRBD1 (8 bases). V was cut by 5 bases and J by 5 bases, with 16 bases left in between. This CDR3 has 14 residues. Germline lookup yields CDR1 LNHDA and CDR2 SQIVND (reference sequence). The CDR3 here is CASSPGGGRDEQYF. In DNA form, the CDR3 reads TGTGCCAGTAGTCCAGGGGGCGGGAGAGACGAGCAGTACTTC.

Concerning this clone itself: Sequence at one end of the junction differs from germline and may be a read error. Other DNA sequences within the sample encode an identical CDR3. The chain joins TRBV19 to TRBJ2-2, with D maybe TRBD2 (5 bases). The CDR3 contains 13 residues. The germline V gene has CDR1 LNHDA and CDR2 SQIVND (reference sequence). CDR3 in amino acids: CASSKGGTGELFF. The CDR3 bases are TGCGCCAGTAGTAAGGGCGGGACCGGGGAGCTGTTTTTT.

V usage is TRBV4-1 and J usage is TRBJ1-6, with D maybe TRBD1 (5 bases). This CDR3 comprises 16 residues. Trimming stripped 1 base from V and 9 bases from J, with 16 bases between. Germline V gene sequence: CDR1 MGHRA, CDR2 YSYEKL. The CDR3 region has the DNA TGCGCCAGCAGCCAAGGGCAGGGAAGAAGTGGTTCACCCCTCCACTTT. Amino acids: CASSQGQGRSGSPLHF.